One sample yielded the 24 T cell receptor beta chains listed below, sequenced in a study of control samples from healthy donors and cancer patients. TCRdb's copy holds only in-frame clones and misses some; the assay was immunoSEQ multiplex PCR. The data contain approximately 140,000 clones, roughly 89% of them seen just once; the ten biggest clones take up under 9%. The sample taken for sequencing was PBMCs. The source is a man aged 45-65 years with head and neck cancer.

J is TRBJ1-1 and V is TRBV29-1; D gene uncertain. The CDR3 is made up of 14 amino acids. Germline CDR1 reads SQVTM; CDR2 reads ANQGSEA. Deletions cut 4 bases from V and 4 bases from J, with 16 bases between. CDR3 nucleotides: TGCAGCGTTGGGTACAAGAGTGATGGCACTGAAGCTTTCTTT. Its protein product is CSVGYKSDGTEAFF.

The chain has TRBV3-1 (or the pseudogene TRBV3-2) and TRBJ2-5; a possible D gene is TRBD2 (6 bases). V lost 4 bases, J lost 4 bases, and 16 bases lay in between. The CDR3 has 15 residues. Germline CDR1 and CDR2: LGHDT and YNNKEL (reference sequence). DNA of the CDR3: TGTGCCAGCAGCCCGGGCGGGGCAGGGAGAGAGACCCAGTACTTC. The encoded protein is CASSPGGAGRETQYF.

The chain carries TRBV5-1 and TRBJ2-7; a possible D gene is TRBD1 (5 bases). The V and J ends lost 2 bases and 6 bases respectively, with 21 bases between them. This CDR3 is 16 amino acids long. CDR1 and CDR2 from the germline V gene are SGHRS and YFSETQ. CDR3 protein: CASSFQGTFNPLEQYF. CDR3 bases: TGCGCCAGCAGCTTTCAGGGTACTTTTAACCCCCTCGAGCAGTACTTC.

V gene TRBV5-1 combines with J gene TRBJ1-5; weak D call: TRBD1 (5 bases). CDR1 and CDR2 from the germline V gene are SGHRS and YFSETQ. The V end was cut by 4 bases, the J end by 1 base, with 27 bases between. This CDR3 region has 20 residues. The DNA for the CDR3 is TGCGCCAGCAGCCCCCGCCCTTATACAGGAGCCTTCGGGAGCAATCAGCCCCAGCATTTT. It encodes CASSPRPYTGAFGSNQPQHF.

The rearrangement links TRBV5-1 to TRBJ1-4; 7 bases map to TRBD1. The J segment lost 0 bases and the V segment lost 4 bases, leaving 12 bases of the junction unmatched. This CDR3 has 18 amino acids. CDR1 is SGHRS, CDR2 YFSETQ, per germline. CDR3: CASSRNEGGYATNEKLFF. The CDR3 DNA follows: TGCGCCAGCAGCCGGAATGAAGGGGGCTATGCAACTAATGAAAAACTGTTTTTT.

J is TRBJ1-1 and V is TRBV11-2; D is perhaps TRBD1 (5 bases). The V end was cut by 3 bases, the J end by 2 bases, with 10 bases between. The germline V gene has CDR1 SGHAT and CDR2 FQNNGV. The CDR3 loop spans 14 amino acids. The chain's CDR3 is CASSFSGGNTEAFF. The CDR3 nucleotides read TGTGCCAGCAGCTTTTCGGGGGGTAACACTGAAGCTTTCTTT.

The V call is TRBV5-1, the J call TRBJ2-7; tentatively, D is TRBD2 (6 bases). The CDR3 runs to 14 residues. CDR1 is SGHRS and CDR2 is YFSETQ in the germline V gene. Trimming removed 4 bases at V and 3 bases at J, with 14 bases between. This CDR3 is CASSDGGTGYEQYF. CDR3 sequence (DNA): TGCGCCAGCAGCGATGGAGGGACCGGCTACGAGCAGTACTTC.

Here the CDR3 DNA reads TGCGCCAGCAGCTTGGAGATAGCTAATTCACCCCTCCACTTT. It encodes CASSLEIANSPLHF. The V call is TRBV5-1, the J call TRBJ1-6; D gene unclear. Trimming removed 0 bases from V and 6 bases from J, with 7 bases in between. The CDR3 has 14 residues. The germline CDR1 and CDR2 sequences are SGHRS and YFSETQ.

The chain links TRBV19 to TRBJ1-1; D remains ambiguous. The CDR3 consists of 12 residues. Germline values: CDR1 LNHDA, CDR2 SQIVND (reference sequence). Trimming removed 11 bases from V and 1 base from J, with 11 bases in between. The CDR3 region has the DNA TGTGCCTTCGCGCGGCAGAACACTGAAGCTTTCTTT. This gives the protein CAFARQNTEAFF. Together with reference TRBV19 and TRBJ1-1, the CDR3 gives the full variable domain: DGGITQSPKYLFRKEGQNVTLSCEQNLNHDAMYWYRQDPGQGLRLIYYSQIVNDFQKGDIAEGYSVSREKKESFPLTVTSAQKNPTAFYLCAFARQNTEAFFGQGTRLTVV.

This clone occurred a few times. This chain's CDR3 is CASSPGETQYF. CDR3 DNA sequence: TGTGCCAGCAGCCCAGGGGAGACCCAGTACTTC. V is TRBV7-9 and J is TRBJ2-5; a weak D match, TRBD1 (5 bases). The germline CDR1 and CDR2 sequences are SEHNR and FQNEAQ (reference sequence). Trimming removed 5 bases at V and 5 bases at J, with 6 bases between. The CDR3 consists of 11 residues.

The chain uses TRBV27 and TRBJ1-1, with D uncertain. V was shortened by 5 bases and J by 6 bases, with 10 bases between the two germline ends. This CDR3 has 12 residues. Germline CDR1 and CDR2: MNHEY and SMNVEV (reference sequence). The CDR3 DNA reads TGTGCCAGCAGTCCAGGACGGGCTGAAGCTTTCTTT. As protein: CASSPGRAEAFF.

The chain joins TRBV19 to TRBJ1-4; D call uncertain. This CDR3 region has 17 residues. Trimming stripped 3 bases from V and 5 bases from J, with 19 bases between. Germline V CDR1 and CDR2: LNHDA, SQIVND (reference sequence). The CDR3 reads CASSIMWETRVNEKLFF. In nucleotides, the CDR3 is TGTGCCAGTAGTATTATGTGGGAAACCCGCGTAAATGAAAAACTGTTTTTT.

This rearrangement joins TRBV10-3 to TRBJ2-7, with 9 positions matching TRBD1. Germline assignment: CDR1 ENHRY and CDR2 SYGVKD. The V segment lost 4 bases and the J segment 1 base; nucleotides outside the gene matches: 5. The CDR3 sequence is 15 residues long. CDR3 amino acids: CAISGGTGLSYEQYF. DNA of the CDR3: TGTGCCATCAGTGGGGGGACAGGGCTATCCTACGAGCAGTACTTC.

The chain couples TRBV4-1 to TRBJ1-1, with TRBD1 as a possible D gene (6 bases). V dropped 7 bases and J dropped 1 base, with 13 bases sitting between them. Germline V CDR1 and CDR2: MGHRA, YSYEKL. The CDR3 has 14 residues. The CDR3 sequence is CASTTQQGNTEAFF. The DNA for the CDR3 is TGCGCCAGCACCACGCAACAGGGGAACACTGAAGCTTTCTTT.

The rearrangement joins TRBV2 to TRBJ2-5; D is unresolved. The length of the CDR3 is 14 residues. CDR1 is SNHLY and CDR2 is FYNNEI in the germline V gene. The CDR3 sequence: CTSTATLGKETQYF. CDR3 DNA: TGTACGTCAACTGCCACCCTGGGGAAAGAGACCCAGTACTTC.

The chain recombines TRBV4-1 with TRBJ2-1; 9 bases align to TRBD2. Germline loops: CDR1 MGHRA, CDR2 YSYEKL. The trim removed 4 bases at V and 2 bases at J, leaving 3 bases unmatched. This CDR3 has 15 residues. The CDR3 sequence is CASSPLAGTYNEQFF. CDR3 nucleotide sequence: TGCGCCAGCAGCCCCCTAGCGGGGACCTACAATGAGCAGTTCTTC.

The chain uses TRBV10-2 and TRBJ1-5; D gene uncertain. The CDR3 has 14 residues. In germline, CDR1 is WSHSY, CDR2 SAAADI. V shed 8 bases and J shed 2 bases, with 13 bases lying between them. DNA of the CDR3: TGCGCCAGCGGGGTTCCTACCGGCAATCAGCCCCAGCATTTT. It yields the protein CASGVPTGNQPQHF.

This chain joins TRBV20-1 and TRBJ2-3, with D possibly TRBD2 on 6 matching bases. CDR1 and CDR2 (germline): DFQATT, SNEGSKA (reference sequence). This CDR3 region has 14 residues. The germline V and J ends were trimmed by 6 bases and 1 base, with 14 bases remaining between them. The CDR3, as DNA: TGCAGTGCCAGTAGGAGGGGACGCACAGATACGCAGTATTTT. Translated, it gives CSASRRGRTDTQYF.

Remarks on this clone: The germline gene is not matched at one end of the junction; a read error may be the cause. This rearrangement joins TRBV7-7 to TRBJ2-2; TRBD2 aligns across 7 bases. There are 13 residues in the CDR3. In germline, CDR1 is SSHAT, CDR2 FNYEAQ (reference sequence). The CDR3 spells CASSRGESGELFF. In DNA form, the CDR3 reads TGTGCTAGCAGCCGGGGGGAATCCGGGGAGCTGTTTTTT.

To note about this clone: This sample also contains other DNA sequences that code for the same CDR3. V gene TRBV2 combines with J gene TRBJ1-1, with unresolved D. This CDR3 region has 13 residues. Germline CDR1 and CDR2: SNHLY and FYNNEI. Deletions cut 4 bases from V and 0 bases from J, with 6 bases between. The DNA for the CDR3 is TGTGCCAGCAGTGCATGGATGAACACTGAAGCTTTCTTT. Residues: CASSAWMNTEAFF.

CDR3 bases: TGTGCCAGCAGCTTACGTAACGATGAGCAGTTCTTC. Translated: CASSLRNDEQFF. J is TRBJ2-1 and V is TRBV7-3; D not resolved. Looked up from germline, CDR1 is SGHTA and CDR2 is FQGTGA. The CDR3 spans 12 residues. Trimming cost V 2 bases and J 8 bases, with 7 bases left between them.

J is TRBJ2-3 and V is TRBV7-9, with TRBD1 identical over 8 bases. Trimming at V came to 1 base and at J to 0 bases, leaving 9 bases not matched to a gene. From germline, CDR1 is SEHNR and CDR2 FQNEAQ (reference sequence). This CDR3 contains 18 residues. The CDR3 loop reads CASSLDRDRIPSTDTQYF. In DNA form, the CDR3 reads TGTGCCAGCAGCTTAGATCGGGACAGGATCCCTAGCACAGATACGCAGTATTTT.

The chain combines TRBV18 with TRBJ1-1; D is undetermined. The CDR3 covers 12 residues. Trimming removed 2 bases at V and 11 bases at J, with 12 bases between. Looked up from germline, CDR1 is KGHSH and CDR2 is LQKENI. This CDR3 reads CASSPTTGLAFF. In nucleotides, the CDR3 is TGTGCCAGCTCACCAACCACGGGATTGGCTTTCTTT.

The rearrangement uses TRBV19 and TRBJ2-7; the D gene is possibly TRBD1 (5 bases). The CDR3 covers 14 residues. Germline V gene lookup returns CDR1 LNHDA and CDR2 SQIVND (reference sequence). The V end lost 5 bases, the J end lost 3 bases, and 14 bases lay between the germline ends. The CDR3 sequence is CASSFQGWNYEQYF. The CDR3 DNA sequence: TGTGCCAGTAGTTTCCAGGGTTGGAACTACGAGCAGTACTTC.